The sample holds one count of the clone carrying this T cell receptor beta chain. In the authors' workflow: Cell counts per sample came from amplifying reference gene primers. Sequencing was performed with immunoSEQ multiplex PCR; in TCRdb, only in-frame clones are kept and a portion is missing. Clone size and V and J calls were adopted from that table, with D and trimming inferred from the DNA. This sample has 75,000 to 100,000 clones; about 84% occur once, and the top ten carry 4.4%. Germline CDR1 reads SGHTA; CDR2 reads FQGNSA. The CDR3 totals 13 residues. The V and J ends lost 5 bases and 4 bases respectively, with 9 bases between them. The entry originates in a study of blood T cell repertoires in COVID-19. Study details: The United States, Italy and Spain were the sources of the acute and convalescent COVID-19 samples. Sample material is recorded as cDNA or gDNA derived from T cells, B-cell-depleted T cells, or PBMCs.

This sequence originates from a man aged 55 to 70 with acute or convalescent COVID-19. The V and J genes are TRBV7-2 and TRBJ1-3; the D gene is possibly TRBD1 (6 bases). Sample: peripheral blood. Written as DNA, the CDR3 is TGTGCCAGCAGCGTCGACAGGGGAAACACCATATATTTT. Translation: CASSVDRGNTIYF.